These 27 T cell receptor beta chains were sequenced from one sample in a study of blood T cell repertoires in COVID-19. TCRdb keeps only in-frame clones here, not all; method: immunoSEQ multiplex PCR. The data hold about 30,000 clones, with around four fifths observed a single time. The sample consisted of peripheral blood. The origin of the receptors is a woman in her 70s with active or convalescent COVID-19.

DNA of the CDR3: TGTGCCAGCAGTTCGGCTCCGAGGGGCTACACCTTC. Its protein product is CASSSAPRGYTF. The chain has TRBV28 and TRBJ1-2; D gene unclear. This CDR3 is 12 amino acids long. V lost 4 bases and J lost 8, with 11 bases in between. CDR1 and CDR2 from the germline V gene are MDHEN and SYDVKM.

The chain uses TRBV18 and TRBJ2-1; 7 nucleotides line up with TRBD2. The CDR3 contains 17 residues. Germline assignment: CDR1 KGHSH and CDR2 LQKENI. V lost 1 base to trimming and J lost 0 bases; unmatched junction nucleotides: 6. The CDR3 coding sequence is TGTGCCAGCTCACCACTCTGGGGGAGGGCCTCCTACAATGAGCAGTTCTTC. This gives the protein CASSPLWGRASYNEQFF.

The V gene is TRBV5-4, the J gene TRBJ2-2, with 10 positions matching TRBD2. Looked up from germline, CDR1 is SGHNT and CDR2 is YYREEE (reference sequence). V was clipped by 0 bases and J by 1 base; unmatched bases: 0. There are 16 residues in the CDR3. The CDR3 DNA is TGTGCCAGCAGCTTGGTAGCGGGGGGGAACACCGGGGAGCTGTTTTTT. Protein: CASSLVAGGNTGELFF.

The rearrangement uses TRBV5-5 and TRBJ1-1; TRBD1 agrees at 8 bases. V shed 0 bases and J 3 bases; nucleotides not matched to a gene: 1. Germline-derived CDR1 and CDR2 are SGHKS and YYEKEE (reference sequence). The CDR3 consists of 14 residues. CDR3 protein: CASSLEQGDTEAFF. The CDR3 DNA follows: TGTGCCAGCAGCTTGGAACAGGGGGACACTGAAGCTTTCTTT.

The V call is TRBV9, the J call TRBJ2-5; 7 bases are shared with TRBD1. This CDR3 region has 16 residues. Germline CDR1 reads SGDLS; CDR2 reads YYNGEE. J gave up 1 base and V 0 bases, and 6 bases lay outside the gene matches. This CDR3 is CASSVGDRDLQETQYF. For the CDR3, the DNA is TGTGCCAGCAGCGTAGGGGACAGAGACCTCCAAGAGACCCAGTACTTC.

This chain links TRBV7-2 with TRBJ2-1; perhaps TRBD2 as D (7 bases). This CDR3 is 17 amino acids long. The V and J ends lost 0 bases and 12 bases respectively, with 24 bases between them. The germline gives CDR1 SGHTA, CDR2 FQGNSA. The CDR3 nucleotides read TGTGCCAGCAGCTTAGCGGTTCCTAGCGGACCCCAGGGGATGCAGTTCTTC. This sequence encodes CASSLAVPSGPQGMQFF.

The sample holds a few counts of this clone. The chain employs TRBV10-3 and TRBJ1-2; 9 positions agree with TRBD1. This CDR3 contains 17 residues. The germline CDR1 and CDR2 sequences are ENHRY and SYGVKD. V was clipped by 8 bases and J by 2 bases; unmatched bases: 15. CDR3 in DNA: TGTGCCATCCGATCCGGGACAGGGCTTGCTAGGAACTATGGCTACACCTTC. Translating gives CAIRSGTGLARNYGYTF.

In the case of this clone: Compared with germline, one end of the junction differs, possibly owing to a read error. The chain carries TRBV20-1 and TRBJ1-6; no firm D call. The CDR3 has 9 amino acids. The germline CDR1 and CDR2 sequences are DFQATT and SNEGSKA (reference sequence). The CDR3 region is CSASEEGPF. The CDR3 DNA sequence: TGCAGTGCTTCCGAAGAGGGTCCATTT.

This clone appeared a few times. The chain uses TRBV5-5 and TRBJ2-7; 11 nucleotides line up with TRBD2. The germline V gene encodes CDR1 SGHKS and CDR2 YYEKEE (reference sequence). The CDR3 has 16 residues. V gave up 4 bases and J gave up 7 bases; unmatched junction bases: 13. The CDR3 DNA reads TGTGCCAGCAGCCCCCTGGGACTAGCGGACCCACGGGAGCAGTACTTC. Translated: CASSPLGLADPREQYF.

The CDR3 DNA follows: TGTGCCAGCCTAAAAGAGGGGGTGAACACTGAAGCTTTCTTT. It codes for CASLKEGVNTEAFF. The chain uses TRBV18 and TRBJ1-1; a weak D match, TRBD1 (6 bases). The CDR3 sequence is 14 residues long. Trimming removed 8 bases at V and 0 bases at J, with 13 bases between. CDR1 and CDR2 from the germline V gene are KGHSH and LQKENI.

This chain links TRBV7-3 with TRBJ1-1; no definite D call. V was clipped by 5 bases and J by 0 bases, with 10 bases between them. The CDR3 runs to 14 residues. The germline V gene has CDR1 SGHTA and CDR2 FQGTGA. The CDR3 loop is CASSEGRVNTEAFF. CDR3 bases: TGTGCCAGCAGCGAAGGTCGGGTGAACACTGAAGCTTTCTTT. The whole variable domain, filled in from reference TRBV7-3 and TRBJ1-1, reads GAGVSQTPSNKVTEKGKYVELRCDPISGHTALYWYRQSLGQGPEFLIYFQGTGAADDSGLPNDRFFAVRPEGSVSTLKIQRTERGDSAVYLCASSEGRVNTEAFFGQGTRLTVV.

The gene calls are TRBV7-8 and TRBJ1-5; 7 nucleotides line up with TRBD1. Germline V lookup: CDR1 SGHVS, CDR2 FQNEAQ. The CDR3 consists of 15 residues. V trimming: 5 bases; J trimming: 1 base; junction bases outside the gene matches: 5. CDR3 amino acids: CASSATGWSNQPQHF. In DNA form, the CDR3 reads TGTGCCAGCAGCGCGACAGGGTGGAGCAATCAGCCCCAGCATTTT. Full variable domain (rest looked up from reference TRBV7-8 and TRBJ1-5): GAGVSQSPRYKVAKRGQDVALRCDPISGHVSLFWYQQALGQGPEFLTYFQNEAQLDKSGLPSDRFFAERPEGSVSTLKIQRTQQEDSAVYLCASSATGWSNQPQHFGDGTRLSIL.

This clone was observed a handful of times. This chain links TRBV7-9 with TRBJ2-1, with 13 bases aligning to TRBD2. The CDR3 is 16 amino acids. Germline loops: CDR1 SEHNR, CDR2 FQNEAQ (reference sequence). Trimming cost V 3 bases and J 7 bases; bases outside gene matches: 6. CDR3 amino acids: CASSFSLAGGRNEQFF. Here the CDR3 DNA reads TGTGCCAGCAGCTTCTCACTAGCGGGGGGGCGAAATGAGCAGTTCTTC.

A note on this clone: A much larger clone differs by one base, so this may be a read error. The chain recombines TRBV30 with TRBJ2-5, with D possibly TRBD2 on 7 matching bases. Germline assignment: CDR1 GTSNPN and CDR2 SVGIG (reference sequence). The CDR3 extends over 15 amino acids. The V and J ends lost 5 bases and 1 base respectively, with 17 bases between them. The CDR3 region has the DNA TGTGCCTGGGGGGGACCGGGGGGCAGCCAAGAGACCCAGTACTTC. This sequence encodes CAWGGPGGSQETQYF.

The CDR3 reads CASSLYSGWETQYF. The CDR3 DNA is TGCGCCAGCAGCTTGTATTCAGGGTGGGAGACCCAGTACTTC. The rearrangement links TRBV5-1 to TRBJ2-5; D may be TRBD1 (5 bases). The CDR3 extends over 14 amino acids. With 1 base removed from V and 5 bases from J, the gap between germline ends came to 12 bases. Germline V gives CDR1 SGHRS, CDR2 YFSETQ.

V usage is TRBV19 and J usage is TRBJ1-1; no firm D call. The CDR3 covers 15 residues. Germline values: CDR1 LNHDA, CDR2 SQIVND (reference sequence). Deletions cut 10 bases from V and 4 bases from J, with 22 bases between. In DNA, the CDR3 is TGTGCCACCCGACACGGGGTAGAAGTGGGCACTGAAGCTTTCTTT. Protein product: CATRHGVEVGTEAFF.

The rearrangement joins TRBV14 to TRBJ2-1; 10 bases agree with TRBD2. J lost 5 bases, V lost 4 bases, and 8 bases had no gene match. Germline assignment: CDR1 SGHDN and CDR2 FVKESK. This CDR3 region has 16 residues. The CDR3 region is CASSRKSGGAHNEQFF. The DNA for the CDR3 is TGTGCCAGCAGCCGAAAAAGCGGGGGGGCCCACAATGAGCAGTTCTTC.

The chain employs TRBV28 and TRBJ1-2; 10 positions match TRBD1. V gave up 6 bases and J gave up 8 bases; unmatched junction bases: 12. CDR1 and CDR2 from the germline V gene are MDHEN and SYDVKM. The CDR3 runs to 15 residues. Written as DNA, the CDR3 is TGTGCCAGCAGCACCCTCCCGGGACAGGGGAACGGCTACACCTTC. Protein product: CASSTLPGQGNGYTF.

The chain recombines TRBV3-1 (or the pseudogene TRBV3-2) with TRBJ1-1, with unresolved D. The CDR3 loop spans 14 amino acids. Trimming shortened V by 1 base and J by 6 bases, and 12 bases separated the two germline ends. The V gene's germline CDR1 is LGHDT and CDR2 YNNKEL (reference sequence). CDR3 sequence (DNA): TGTGCCAGCAGCCAAGGGGTTCGGAGATCTGAAGCTTTCTTT. Translation gives CASSQGVRRSEAFF.

V usage is TRBV11-2 and J usage is TRBJ2-1; D perhaps matches TRBD1 (6 bases). Germline CDR1 is SGHAT and CDR2 is FQNNGV. Trimming left V 5 bases short and J 5 bases short, with 13 bases between. The CDR3 is 14 residues long. For the CDR3, the DNA is TGTGCCAGCAGCCCACTCAGGGGACACAATGAGCAGTTCTTC. It codes for CASSPLRGHNEQFF.

V and J are TRBV5-1 and TRBJ2-3; a weak D match, TRBD2 (5 bases). This CDR3 is built from 15 residues. Between the trimmed V and J ends, which lost 1 base and 5 bases, there was a span of 14 bases. Germline V CDR1 and CDR2: SGHRS, YFSETQ. Written as DNA, the CDR3 is TGCGCCAGCAGCTTGAGTTCTAGCAGCCGAGATACGCAGTATTTT. Residues: CASSLSSSSRDTQYF. Based on the CDR3 plus reference TRBV5-1 and TRBJ2-3, the full variable domain is KAGVTQTPRYLIKTRGQQVTLSCSPISGHRSVSWYQQTPGQGLQFLFEYFSETQRNKGNFPGRFSGRQFSNSRSEMNVSTLELGDSALYLCASSLSSSSRDTQYFGPGTRLTVL.

CDR3 protein: CASSQLAGPVNTEAFF. For the CDR3, the DNA is TGTGCCAGCAGCCAATTAGCGGGCCCAGTGAACACTGAAGCTTTCTTT. The rearrangement links TRBV3-1 (or the pseudogene TRBV3-2) to TRBJ1-1; D remains unclear. CDR3 size: 16 residues. Trimming left V 2 bases short and J 0 bases short, with 13 bases between. CDR1 and CDR2 from the germline V gene are LGHDT and YNNKEL (reference sequence).

This clone is a singleton in its sample. The chain uses TRBV7-2 and TRBJ2-4, with 10 positions matching TRBD2. This CDR3 is 17 amino acids long. The germline V gene encodes CDR1 SGHTA and CDR2 FQGNSA. The trim removed 3 bases at V and 0 bases at J, leaving 5 bases unmatched. This CDR3 is CASSLGSGGPAKNIQYF. DNA for the CDR3: TGTGCCAGCAGCTTGGGTAGCGGGGGGCCAGCCAAAAACATTCAGTACTTC.

This clone has just one count. The chain joins TRBV19 to TRBJ2-1, with a possible D match to TRBD2 (5 bases). The CDR3 length is 16 residues. Germline V CDR1 and CDR2: LNHDA, SQIVND (reference sequence). V shed 8 bases and J shed 3 bases, with 20 bases lying between them. CDR3 bases: TGTGCCAGTCACAGCCGGGGTCCGGGGAGCTACAATGAGCAGTTCTTC. Translation: CASHSRGPGSYNEQFF.

The table lists this clone with a few counts. This sequence joins TRBV2 and TRBJ2-7; D possibly corresponds to TRBD1 (6 bases). Germline CDR1 SNHLY, CDR2 FYNNEI. CDR3 length: 14 residues. Trimming removed 5 bases from V and 5 bases from J, with 16 bases in between. This CDR3 reads CASSNTPTGNEQYF. The CDR3 DNA reads TGTGCCAGCAGTAATACCCCTACAGGGAACGAGCAGTACTTC.

The genes are TRBV10-3 and TRBJ1-5; D is unclear. The CDR3 runs 13 residues. Germline V gene sequence: CDR1 ENHRY, CDR2 SYGVKD. The V end lost 2 bases, the J end lost 5 bases, and 7 bases lay between the germline ends. The CDR3 nucleotides read TGTGCCATCAGTGAGGGGCCCGATCAGCCCCAGCATTTT. It codes for CAISEGPDQPQHF.

The rearrangement uses TRBV30 and TRBJ2-1, with D possibly being TRBD1 (6 bases). CDR3 length: 15 amino acids. V was shortened by 2 bases and J by 1 base, with 12 bases between the two germline ends. Germline-derived CDR1 and CDR2 are GTSNPN and SVGIG (reference sequence). CDR3 amino acids: CAWSKGVASYNEQFF. The CDR3 DNA follows: TGTGCCTGGAGTAAGGGGGTGGCGTCCTACAATGAGCAGTTCTTC.